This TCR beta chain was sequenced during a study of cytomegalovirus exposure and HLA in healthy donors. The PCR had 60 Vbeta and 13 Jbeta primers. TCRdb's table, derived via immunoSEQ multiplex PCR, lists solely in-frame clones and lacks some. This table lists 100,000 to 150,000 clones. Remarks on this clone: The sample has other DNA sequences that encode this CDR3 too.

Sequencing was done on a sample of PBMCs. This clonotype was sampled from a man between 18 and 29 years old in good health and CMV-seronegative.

CDR3 residues: CASTTEAGVGGYTF. DNA of the CDR3: TGCGCCAGCACCACCGAGGCAGGGGTCGGTGGCTACACCTTC. V usage is TRBV4-1 and J usage is TRBJ1-2; a weak D match, TRBD1 (6 bases). V dropped 7 bases and J dropped 7 bases, with 19 bases sitting between them. The CDR3 has 14 residues. Per germline, CDR1 MGHRA and CDR2 YSYEKL.